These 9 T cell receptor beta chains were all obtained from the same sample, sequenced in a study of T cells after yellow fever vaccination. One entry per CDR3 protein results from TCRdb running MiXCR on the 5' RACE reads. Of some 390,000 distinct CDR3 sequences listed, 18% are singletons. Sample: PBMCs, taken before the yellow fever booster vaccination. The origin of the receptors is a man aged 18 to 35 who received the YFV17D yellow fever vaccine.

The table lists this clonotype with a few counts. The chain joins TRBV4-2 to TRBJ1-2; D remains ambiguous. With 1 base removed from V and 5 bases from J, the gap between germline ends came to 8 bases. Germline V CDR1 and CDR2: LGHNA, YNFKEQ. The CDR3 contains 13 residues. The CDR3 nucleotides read TGTGCCAGCAGCCAAGGGTCAGAATATGGCTACACCTTC. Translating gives CASSQGSEYGYTF.

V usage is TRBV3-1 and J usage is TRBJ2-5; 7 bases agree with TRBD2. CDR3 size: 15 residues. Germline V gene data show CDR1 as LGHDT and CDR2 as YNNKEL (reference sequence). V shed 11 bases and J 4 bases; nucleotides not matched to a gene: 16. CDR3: CAADPGGGGPETQYF. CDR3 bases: TGTGCCGCCGACCCCGGCGGGGGAGGGCCAGAGACCCAGTACTTC.

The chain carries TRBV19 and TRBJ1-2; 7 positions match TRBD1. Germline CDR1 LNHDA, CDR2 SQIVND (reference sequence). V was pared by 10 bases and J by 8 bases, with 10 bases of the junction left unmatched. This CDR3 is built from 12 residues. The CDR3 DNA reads TGTGCCATCGGCAACAGGGGTACAGGCTACACCTTC. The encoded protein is CAIGNRGTGYTF.

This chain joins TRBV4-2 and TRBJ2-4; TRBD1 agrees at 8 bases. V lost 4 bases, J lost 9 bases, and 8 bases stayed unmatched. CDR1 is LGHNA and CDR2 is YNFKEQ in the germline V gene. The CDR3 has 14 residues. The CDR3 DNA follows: TGTGCCAGCAGCCTTAATCAGGGGGCAGTCATTCAGTACTTC. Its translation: CASSLNQGAVIQYF.

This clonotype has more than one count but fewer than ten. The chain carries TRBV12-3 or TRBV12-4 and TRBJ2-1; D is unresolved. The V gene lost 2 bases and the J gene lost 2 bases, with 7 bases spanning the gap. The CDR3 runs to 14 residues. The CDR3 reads CASSLMRPYNEQFF. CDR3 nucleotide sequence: TGTGCCAGCAGTTTAATGCGCCCCTACAATGAGCAGTTCTTC.

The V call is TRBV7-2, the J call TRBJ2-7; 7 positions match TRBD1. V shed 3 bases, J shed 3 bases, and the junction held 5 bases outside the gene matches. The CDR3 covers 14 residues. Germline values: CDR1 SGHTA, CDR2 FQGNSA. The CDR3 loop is CASSFGQENYEQYF. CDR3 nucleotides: TGTGCCAGCAGCTTTGGACAGGAGAACTACGAGCAGTACTTC.

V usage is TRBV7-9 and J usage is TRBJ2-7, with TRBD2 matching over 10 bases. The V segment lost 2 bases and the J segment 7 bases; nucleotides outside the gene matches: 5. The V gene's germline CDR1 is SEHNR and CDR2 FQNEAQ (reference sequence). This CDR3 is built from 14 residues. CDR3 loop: CASSLSGGAWEQYF. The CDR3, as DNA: TGTGCCAGCAGCTTAAGCGGGGGGGCCTGGGAGCAGTACTTC.

The CDR3, as DNA: TGTGCCAGCACACGGGACTCTGGGGCCAACGTCCTGACTTTC. Translating it yields CASTRDSGANVLTF. The chain couples TRBV28 to TRBJ2-6, with D perhaps TRBD2 (5 bases). In germline, CDR1 is MDHEN, CDR2 SYDVKM. CDR3 size: 14 residues. Between the trimmed V and J ends, which lost 7 bases and 0 bases, there was a span of 7 bases. The full variable domain, completed using reference TRBV28 and TRBJ2-6, is DVKVTQSSRYLVKRTGEKVFLECVQDMDHENMFWYRQDPGLGLRLIYFSYDVKMKEKGDIPEGYSVSREKKERFSLILESASTNQTSMYLCASTRDSGANVLTFGAGSRLTVL.

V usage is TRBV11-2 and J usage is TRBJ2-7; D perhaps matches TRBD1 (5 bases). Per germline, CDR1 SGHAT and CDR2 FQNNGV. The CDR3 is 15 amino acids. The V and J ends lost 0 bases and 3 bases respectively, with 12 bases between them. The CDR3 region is CASSLDPGRVYEQYF. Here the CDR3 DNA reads TGTGCCAGCAGCTTAGATCCCGGCAGGGTCTACGAGCAGTACTTC.